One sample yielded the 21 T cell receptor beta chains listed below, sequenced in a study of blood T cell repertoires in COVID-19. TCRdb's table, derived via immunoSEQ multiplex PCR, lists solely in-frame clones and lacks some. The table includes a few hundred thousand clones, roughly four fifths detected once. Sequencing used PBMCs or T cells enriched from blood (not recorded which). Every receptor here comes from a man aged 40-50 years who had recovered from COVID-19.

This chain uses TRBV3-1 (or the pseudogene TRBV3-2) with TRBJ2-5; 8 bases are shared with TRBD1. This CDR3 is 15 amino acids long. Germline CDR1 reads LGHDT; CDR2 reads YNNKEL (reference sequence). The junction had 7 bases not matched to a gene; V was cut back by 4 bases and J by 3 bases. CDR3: CASSPQGAKEETQYF. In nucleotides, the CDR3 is TGTGCCAGCAGCCCCCAGGGGGCTAAGGAAGAGACCCAGTACTTC.

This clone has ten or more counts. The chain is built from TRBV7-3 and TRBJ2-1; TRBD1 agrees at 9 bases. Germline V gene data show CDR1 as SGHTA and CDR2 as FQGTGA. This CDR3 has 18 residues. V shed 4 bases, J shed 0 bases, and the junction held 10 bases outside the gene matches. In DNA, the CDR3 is TGTGCCAGCAGCTCAGTACTCCGACAGGGGGACTCCTACAATGAGCAGTTCTTC. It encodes CASSSVLRQGDSYNEQFF.

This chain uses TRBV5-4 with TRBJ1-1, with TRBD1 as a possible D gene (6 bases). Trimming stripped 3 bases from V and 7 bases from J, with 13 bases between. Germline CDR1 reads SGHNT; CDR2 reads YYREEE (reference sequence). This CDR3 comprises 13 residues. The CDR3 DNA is TGTGCCAGCAGCTCCTGGACAGAGGATGAAGCTTTCTTT. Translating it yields CASSSWTEDEAFF.

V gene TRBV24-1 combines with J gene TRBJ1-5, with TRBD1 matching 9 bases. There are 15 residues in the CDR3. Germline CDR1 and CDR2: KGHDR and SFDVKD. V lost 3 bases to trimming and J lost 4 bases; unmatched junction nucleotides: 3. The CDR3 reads CATSDQGQGNQPQHF. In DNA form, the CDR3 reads TGTGCCACCAGTGATCAGGGACAGGGAAATCAGCCCCAGCATTTT.

CDR3 sequence: CASSDRVGQPQHF. DNA of the CDR3: TGTGCCAGCAGTGACAGGGTTGGACAGCCCCAGCATTTT. The chain has TRBV6-1 and TRBJ1-5; TRBD1 is a possible D gene (5 bases). Trimming took 3 bases from V and 7 from J, leaving 10 bases between them. Germline V CDR1 and CDR2: MNHNS, SASEGT. The CDR3 sequence is 13 residues long.

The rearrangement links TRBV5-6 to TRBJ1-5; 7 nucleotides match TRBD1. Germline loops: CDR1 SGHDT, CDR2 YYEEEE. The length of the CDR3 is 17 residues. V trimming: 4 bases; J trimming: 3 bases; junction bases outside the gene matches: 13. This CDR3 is CASSRNTGVGYNQPQHF. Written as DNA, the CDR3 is TGTGCCAGCAGCCGTAACACAGGGGTAGGATACAATCAGCCCCAGCATTTT.

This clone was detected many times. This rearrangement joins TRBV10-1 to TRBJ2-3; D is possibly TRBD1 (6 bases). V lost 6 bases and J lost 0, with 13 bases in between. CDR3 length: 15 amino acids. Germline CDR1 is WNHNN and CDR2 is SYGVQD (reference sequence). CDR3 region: CASSEQGPSTDTQYF. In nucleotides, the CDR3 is TGCGCCAGCAGCGAACAGGGCCCTAGCACAGATACGCAGTATTTT.

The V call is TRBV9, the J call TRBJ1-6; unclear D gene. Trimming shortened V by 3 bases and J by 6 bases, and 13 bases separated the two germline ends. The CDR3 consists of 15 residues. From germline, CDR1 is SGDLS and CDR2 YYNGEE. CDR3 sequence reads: CASSAAVGVNSPLHF. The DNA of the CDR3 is TGTGCCAGCAGCGCGGCAGTAGGAGTTAATTCACCCCTCCACTTT.

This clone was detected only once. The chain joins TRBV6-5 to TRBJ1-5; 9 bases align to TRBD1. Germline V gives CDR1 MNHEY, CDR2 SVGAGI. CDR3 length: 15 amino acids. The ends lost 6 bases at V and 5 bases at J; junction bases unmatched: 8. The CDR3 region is CASRARDRAYQPQHF. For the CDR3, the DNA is TGTGCCAGCAGAGCCCGGGACAGGGCTTATCAGCCCCAGCATTTT.

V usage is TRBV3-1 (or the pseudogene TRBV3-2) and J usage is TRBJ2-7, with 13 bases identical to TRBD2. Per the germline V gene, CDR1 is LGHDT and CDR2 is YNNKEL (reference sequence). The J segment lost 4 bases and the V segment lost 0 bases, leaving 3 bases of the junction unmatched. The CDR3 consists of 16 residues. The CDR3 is CASSQEGLAGSYEQYF. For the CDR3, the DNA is TGTGCCAGCAGCCAAGAGGGACTAGCGGGGTCATACGAGCAGTACTTC.

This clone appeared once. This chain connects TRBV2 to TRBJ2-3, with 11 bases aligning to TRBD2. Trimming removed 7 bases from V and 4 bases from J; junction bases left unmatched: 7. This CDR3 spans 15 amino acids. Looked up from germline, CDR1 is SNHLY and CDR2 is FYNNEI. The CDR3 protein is CASNAGTSGADTQYF. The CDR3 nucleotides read TGTGCCAGCAATGCCGGGACTAGCGGAGCAGATACGCAGTATTTT.

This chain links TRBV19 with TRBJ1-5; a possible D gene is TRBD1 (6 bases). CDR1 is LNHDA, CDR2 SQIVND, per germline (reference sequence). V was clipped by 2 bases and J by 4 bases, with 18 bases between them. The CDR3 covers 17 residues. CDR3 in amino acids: CASSITYGGQTNQPQHF. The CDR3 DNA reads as TGTGCCAGTAGTATAACATACGGGGGGCAGACTAATCAGCCCCAGCATTTT.

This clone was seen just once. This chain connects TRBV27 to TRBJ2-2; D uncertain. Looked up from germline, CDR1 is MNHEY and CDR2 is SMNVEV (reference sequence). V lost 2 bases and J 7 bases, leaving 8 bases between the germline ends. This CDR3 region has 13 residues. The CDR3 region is CASSLRRIGELFF. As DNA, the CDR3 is TGTGCCAGCAGTTTAAGGAGAATCGGGGAGCTGTTTTTT.

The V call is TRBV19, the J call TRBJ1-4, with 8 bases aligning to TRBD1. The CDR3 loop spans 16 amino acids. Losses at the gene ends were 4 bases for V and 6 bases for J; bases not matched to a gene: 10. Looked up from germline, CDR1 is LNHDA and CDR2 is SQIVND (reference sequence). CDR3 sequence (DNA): TGTGCCAGTAGTAGACCAGGGGGCGGCAAGGATGAAAAACTGTTTTTT. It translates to CASSRPGGGKDEKLFF.

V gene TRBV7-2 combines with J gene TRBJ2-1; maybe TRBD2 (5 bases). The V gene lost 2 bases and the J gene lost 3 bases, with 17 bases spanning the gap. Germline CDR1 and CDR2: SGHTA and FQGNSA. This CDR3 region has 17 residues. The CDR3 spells CASSLHFAGIFYNEQFF. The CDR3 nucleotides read TGTGCCAGCAGCTTACATTTTGCGGGTATTTTCTACAATGAGCAGTTCTTC.

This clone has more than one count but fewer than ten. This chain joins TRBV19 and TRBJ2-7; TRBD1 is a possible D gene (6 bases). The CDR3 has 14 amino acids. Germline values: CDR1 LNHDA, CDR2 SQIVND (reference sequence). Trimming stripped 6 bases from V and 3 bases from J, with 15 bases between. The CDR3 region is CASRRSGEDYEQYF. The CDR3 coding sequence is TGTGCCAGTAGGAGATCAGGGGAAGACTACGAGCAGTACTTC.

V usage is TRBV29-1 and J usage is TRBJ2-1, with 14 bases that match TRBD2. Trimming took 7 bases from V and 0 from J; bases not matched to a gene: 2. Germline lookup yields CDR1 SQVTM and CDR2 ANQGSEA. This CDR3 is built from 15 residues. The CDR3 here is CSAGTSGSSYNEQFF. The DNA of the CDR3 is TGCAGCGCCGGGACTAGCGGGAGCTCCTACAATGAGCAGTTCTTC.

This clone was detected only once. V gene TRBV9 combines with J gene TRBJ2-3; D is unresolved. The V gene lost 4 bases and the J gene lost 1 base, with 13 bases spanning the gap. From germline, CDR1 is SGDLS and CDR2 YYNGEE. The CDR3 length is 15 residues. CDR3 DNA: TGTGCCAGCAGCCCCGGGTCCTCCCGCACAGATACGCAGTATTTT. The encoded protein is CASSPGSSRTDTQYF.

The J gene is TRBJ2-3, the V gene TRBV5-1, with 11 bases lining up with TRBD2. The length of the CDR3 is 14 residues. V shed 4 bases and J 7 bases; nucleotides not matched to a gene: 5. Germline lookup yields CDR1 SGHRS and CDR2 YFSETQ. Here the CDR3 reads CASSQTSGVNTQYF. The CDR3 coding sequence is TGCGCCAGCAGCCAGACTAGCGGGGTCAATACGCAGTATTTT.

As DNA, the CDR3 is TGCAGCGTTGAATCTAGACAGGAATCTTTCTATGGCTACACCTTC. This codes for CSVESRQESFYGYTF. The chain links TRBV29-1 to TRBJ1-2; maybe TRBD1 (6 bases). V gave up 2 bases and J gave up 4 bases, with 17 bases separating them. CDR1 and CDR2 from the germline V gene are SQVTM and ANQGSEA. CDR3 size: 15 residues.

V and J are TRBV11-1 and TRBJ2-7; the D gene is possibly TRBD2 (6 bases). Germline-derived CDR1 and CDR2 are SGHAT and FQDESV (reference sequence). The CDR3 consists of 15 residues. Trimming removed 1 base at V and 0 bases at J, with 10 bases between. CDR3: CASSLEEGPSYEQYF. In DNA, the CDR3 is TGTGCCAGCAGCTTAGAGGAGGGACCCTCCTACGAGCAGTACTTC.